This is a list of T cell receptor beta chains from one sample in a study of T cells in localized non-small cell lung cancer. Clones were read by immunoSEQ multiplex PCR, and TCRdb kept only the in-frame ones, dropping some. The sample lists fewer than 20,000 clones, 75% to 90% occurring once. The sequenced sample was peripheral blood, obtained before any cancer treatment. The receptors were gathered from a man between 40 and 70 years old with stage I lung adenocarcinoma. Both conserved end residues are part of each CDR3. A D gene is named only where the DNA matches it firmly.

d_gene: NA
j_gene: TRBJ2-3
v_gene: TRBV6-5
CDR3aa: CASNGQGNTQYF

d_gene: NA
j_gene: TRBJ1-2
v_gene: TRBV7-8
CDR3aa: CASSAPGGGDGYGYTF

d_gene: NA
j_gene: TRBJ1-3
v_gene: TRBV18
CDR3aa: CASTGKAGNTIYF

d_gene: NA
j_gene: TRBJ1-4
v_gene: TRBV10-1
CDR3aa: CASSSQGGNQPEKLFF

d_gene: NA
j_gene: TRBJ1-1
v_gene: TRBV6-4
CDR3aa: CASSGPPVRAEDTEAFF

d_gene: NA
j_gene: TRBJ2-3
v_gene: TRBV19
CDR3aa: CASSLDWSTDTQYF

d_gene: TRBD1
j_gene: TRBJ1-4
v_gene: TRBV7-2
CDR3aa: CASSLGDSPEKLFF

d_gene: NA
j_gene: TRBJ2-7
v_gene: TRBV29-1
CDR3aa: CSVGAGGRYEQYF

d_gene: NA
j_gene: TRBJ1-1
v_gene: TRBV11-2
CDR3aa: CASSFFSDTEAFF

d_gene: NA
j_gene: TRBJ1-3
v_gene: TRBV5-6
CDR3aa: CASSLAGPGGNTIYF

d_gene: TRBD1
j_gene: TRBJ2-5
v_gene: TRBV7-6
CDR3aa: CASSLTTGKGETQYF

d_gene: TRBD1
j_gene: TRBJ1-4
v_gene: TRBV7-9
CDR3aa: CASSLDRGDEKLFF

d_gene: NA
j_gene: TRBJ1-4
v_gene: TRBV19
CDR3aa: CASRRTTTNEKLFF

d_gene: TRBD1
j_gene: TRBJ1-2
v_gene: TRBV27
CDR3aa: CASSLRKQGYGYTF

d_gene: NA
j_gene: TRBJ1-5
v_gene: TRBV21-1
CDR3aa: CASSGQLPQHF

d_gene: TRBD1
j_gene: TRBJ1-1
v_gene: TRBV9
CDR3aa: CASSGGTGSTEAFF

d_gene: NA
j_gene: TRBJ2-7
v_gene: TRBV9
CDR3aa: CASSVGGIGEQYF

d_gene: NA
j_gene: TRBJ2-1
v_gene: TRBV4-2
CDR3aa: CASSQVNREQFF

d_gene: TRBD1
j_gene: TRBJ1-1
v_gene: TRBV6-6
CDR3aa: CASSLLDRAEAFF

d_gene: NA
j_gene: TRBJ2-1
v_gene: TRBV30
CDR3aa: CAWSVLGIEQFF

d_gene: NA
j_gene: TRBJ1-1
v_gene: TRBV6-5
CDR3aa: CASISRDWGTEAFF

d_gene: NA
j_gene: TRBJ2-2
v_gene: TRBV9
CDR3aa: CASSVGQGSNTGELFF

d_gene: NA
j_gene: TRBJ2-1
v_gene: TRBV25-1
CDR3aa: CASSGSGEQFF

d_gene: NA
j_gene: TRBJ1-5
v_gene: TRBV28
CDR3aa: CASSRAVGNQPQHF

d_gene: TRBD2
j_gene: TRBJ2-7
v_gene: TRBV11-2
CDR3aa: CASSTRTSGRYEQYF

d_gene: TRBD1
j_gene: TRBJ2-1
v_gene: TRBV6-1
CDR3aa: CASSLRDRDYNEQFF

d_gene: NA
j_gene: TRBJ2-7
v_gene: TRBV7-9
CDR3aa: CASRDGLAHEQYF

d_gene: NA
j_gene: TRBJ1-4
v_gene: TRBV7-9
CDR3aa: CASSLDRRRGNEKLFF

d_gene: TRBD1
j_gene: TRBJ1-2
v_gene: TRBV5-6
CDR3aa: CASSPGQPYGYTF

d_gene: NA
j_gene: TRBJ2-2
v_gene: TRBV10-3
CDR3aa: CAISVPGQNTGELFF

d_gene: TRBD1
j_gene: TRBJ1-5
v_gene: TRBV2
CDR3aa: CASSGGTVASNQPQHF